The 17 T cell receptor beta chains listed next were all sequenced from one sample in a study of cytomegalovirus exposure and HLA in healthy donors. Primers included in the PCR were 60 Vbeta and 13 Jbeta primers. Clones were read by immunoSEQ multiplex PCR, and TCRdb kept only the in-frame ones, dropping some. The sample has 150,000 or so clones; roughly 80% are singletons. The sequenced material came from PBMCs. These receptors were collected from a man younger than 30 in good health and CMV-seropositive.

CDR3 in amino acids: CAWRPPGQKPFF. For the CDR3, the DNA is TGTGCCTGGAGGCCCCCGGGACAGAAGCCTTTCTTT. The chain couples TRBV30 to TRBJ1-1; 7 bases align to TRBD1. Per the germline V gene, CDR1 is GTSNPN and CDR2 is SVGIG (reference sequence). The CDR3 extends over 12 amino acids. With 3 bases clipped from V and 12 bases from J, the junction kept 10 bases outside the gene matches.

The V and J genes are TRBV7-2 and TRBJ1-2; 9 nucleotides line up with TRBD1. Germline trimming cut 1 base from V and 6 bases from J; bases unmatched to any gene: 9. This CDR3 spans 16 amino acids. Germline lookup yields CDR1 SGHTA and CDR2 FQGNSA. The chain's CDR3 is CASSLVGTGILHGYTF. CDR3 coding DNA: TGTGCCAGCAGCTTAGTCGGGACAGGGATTCTCCATGGCTACACCTTC.

This rearrangement joins TRBV4-1 to TRBJ2-1, with 13 bases lining up with TRBD2. Germline V gene lookup returns CDR1 MGHRA and CDR2 YSYEKL. The V and J ends lost 1 base and 4 bases, in that order; junction bases with no gene match: 1. This CDR3 is 16 amino acids long. The chain's CDR3 is CASSQGTSGSYNEQFF. DNA for the CDR3: TGCGCCAGCAGCCAAGGGACTAGCGGGAGTTACAATGAGCAGTTCTTC.

This clone was found a few times. Different DNA sequences within this sample yield the same CDR3. The rearrangement links TRBV2 to TRBJ2-5, with TRBD2 matching 7 bases. Germline V gene data show CDR1 as SNHLY and CDR2 as FYNNEI. The V segment lost 8 bases and the J segment 2 bases; nucleotides outside the gene matches: 14. This CDR3 has 16 amino acids. This chain's CDR3 is CASWALLAPLQETQYF. The CDR3 nucleotides are TGTGCCAGCTGGGCACTACTAGCGCCTCTACAAGAGACCCAGTACTTC.

V and J are TRBV2 and TRBJ2-1; tentatively, D is TRBD2 (5 bases). CDR1 SNHLY and CDR2 FYNNEI come from the germline V gene. Trimming stripped 6 bases from V and 8 bases from J, with 17 bases between. The CDR3 spans 14 residues. CDR3 nucleotides: TGTGCCAGCAGCCCTAGCCCTTTAGCGTATGAGCAGTTCTTC. Protein sequence: CASSPSPLAYEQFF.

The chain employs TRBV5-4 and TRBJ2-7; 9 bases match TRBD2. V gave up 0 bases and J gave up 6 bases; unmatched junction bases: 7. CDR3 size: 15 residues. The germline V gene has CDR1 SGHNT and CDR2 YYREEE (reference sequence). The CDR3 nucleotides are TGTGCCAGCAGCTTGGATAGCGGGAGTAAGCGCGAGCAGTACTTC. Amino acids: CASSLDSGSKREQYF.

The J gene is TRBJ2-7, the V gene TRBV28; 7 nucleotides match TRBD1. From germline, CDR1 is MDHEN and CDR2 SYDVKM. J gave up 2 bases and V 10 bases, and 8 bases lay outside the gene matches. The CDR3 runs 13 residues. DNA for the CDR3: TGTGCCACCACCTTGACAGGGACCTACGAGCAGTACTTC. Translated, it gives CATTLTGTYEQYF. The variable domain in full, with the rest retrieved from reference TRBV28 and TRBJ2-7, is DVKVTQSSRYLVKRTGEKVFLECVQDMDHENMFWYRQDPGLGLRLIYFSYDVKMKEKGDIPEGYSVSREKKERFSLILESASTNQTSMYLCATTLTGTYEQYFGPGTRLTVT.

This sequence joins TRBV30 and TRBJ2-3, with D unresolved. This CDR3 is built from 14 residues. V lost 0 bases and J 2 bases, leaving 9 bases between the germline ends. Germline assignment: CDR1 GTSNPN and CDR2 SVGIG (reference sequence). The CDR3 nucleotides are TGTGCCTGGAGTGTAACAGTCGTCACAGATACGCAGTATTTT. The encoded protein is CAWSVTVVTDTQYF.

The chain couples TRBV29-1 to TRBJ2-5; TRBD2 aligns across 8 bases. Gene TRBJ2-7 matches the end of the DNA better, so the J call may be wrong. CDR3 length: 15 residues. The germline V gene encodes CDR1 SQVTM and CDR2 ANQGSEA. CDR3 nucleotide sequence: TGCAGCGTTGAATCCCAACGGGAGGGCCGATACGAGCAGTACTTC. Translated, it gives CSVESQREGRYEQYF.

The count of this clone is one. CDR3 sequence reads: CASQGDPEREKLFF. The CDR3 DNA is TGTGCCAGCCAAGGGGATCCGGAACGAGAAAAACTGTTTTTT. This chain connects TRBV2 to TRBJ1-4; TRBD1 is a possible D gene (5 bases). Looked up from germline, CDR1 is SNHLY and CDR2 is FYNNEI. This CDR3 has 14 amino acids. Trimming removed 8 bases from V and 8 bases from J, with 18 bases in between.

The V call is TRBV7-3, the J call TRBJ1-5; D is uncertain. CDR1 and CDR2 (germline): SGHTA, FQGTGA. This CDR3 has 15 amino acids. Trimming shortened V by 5 bases and J by 5 bases, and 16 bases separated the two germline ends. The CDR3 loop reads CASSRRLEQDQPQHF. For the CDR3, the DNA is TGTGCCAGCAGCCGTCGGTTAGAGCAGGATCAGCCCCAGCATTTT.

This clone has just one count. The V call is TRBV29-1, the J call TRBJ2-1; the D is unclear. From germline, CDR1 is SQVTM and CDR2 ANQGSEA. The CDR3 is made up of 11 amino acids. V dropped 4 bases and J dropped 4 bases, with 5 bases sitting between them. The CDR3 region has the DNA TGCAGCGTTGGGCAATACAATGAGCAGTTCTTC. It yields the protein CSVGQYNEQFF.

This clone was seen only once. The V gene is TRBV10-3, the J gene TRBJ2-3; 7 bases align to TRBD1. Trimming at V came to 7 bases and at J to 4 bases, leaving 8 bases not matched to a gene. This CDR3 has 14 amino acids. CDR1 and CDR2 from the germline V gene are ENHRY and SYGVKD. The CDR3 DNA reads TGTGCCATCAAGGAGACAGGGATCCCAGATACGCAGTATTTT. Its protein product is CAIKETGIPDTQYF.

The chain has TRBV28 and TRBJ1-2; TRBD1 is a possible D gene (6 bases). The V gene's germline CDR1 is MDHEN and CDR2 SYDVKM. CDR3 length: 15 residues. V dropped 2 bases and J dropped 4 bases, with 14 bases sitting between them. The CDR3 sequence: CASSLSTGPIYGYTF. Here the CDR3 DNA reads TGTGCCAGCAGTTTAAGTACAGGGCCAATCTATGGCTACACCTTC.

V is TRBV11-2 and J is TRBJ2-7; 7 bases match TRBD2. CDR3 length equals 16 residues. From germline, CDR1 is SGHAT and CDR2 FQNNGV. V gave up 4 bases and J gave up 0 bases; unmatched junction bases: 9. The CDR3 DNA is TGTGCCAGCAGCTACCTTCTAGCGGAGCACTCCTACGAGCAGTACTTC. Amino acid sequence: CASSYLLAEHSYEQYF.

J is TRBJ1-2 and V is TRBV5-1; no firm D call. Germline V gives CDR1 SGHRS, CDR2 YFSETQ. The ends were cut back, 1 base at V and 7 bases at J, with 23 bases in the middle. This CDR3 has 17 amino acids. CDR3 protein: CASSLSAGVKAGVGYTF. The CDR3 DNA reads TGCGCCAGCAGCTTGTCGGCGGGCGTAAAGGCGGGCGTTGGCTACACCTTC.

This chain connects TRBV7-2 to TRBJ2-2; 7 nucleotides line up with TRBD2. V was clipped by 4 bases and J by 5 bases; unmatched bases: 7. There are 15 residues in the CDR3. From germline, CDR1 is SGHTA and CDR2 FQGNSA. CDR3 sequence reads: CASSWGGTRTGELFF. Written as DNA, the CDR3 is TGTGCCAGCAGCTGGGGGGGAACAAGGACCGGGGAGCTGTTTTTT. The whole variable domain, remainder taken from reference TRBV7-2 and TRBJ2-2, is GAGVSQSPSNKVTEKGKDVELRCDPISGHTALYWYRQSLGQGLEFLIYFQGNSAPDKSGLPSDRFSAERTGGSVSTLTIQRTQQEDSAVYLCASSWGGTRTGELFFGEGSRLTVL.